The clone carrying this TCR beta chain was seen a handful of times. Its antigen remains unidentified. At least 3 on the Clinical Activity Score was recorded for ophthalmopathy patients, who also had NOSPECS grade at least 4 and duration under 3 months. Exclusions: uncontrolled infection, other autoimmune disease, pregnancy, lactation. Germline V gene data show CDR1 as MNHNS and CDR2 as SASEGT. Trimming cost V 1 base and J 8 bases, with 12 bases left between them. This CDR3 contains 14 residues. The data are from a study of T cells in Graves' hyperthyroidism and ophthalmopathy. Study results and limitations: The model foresaw ophthalmopathy a median around 6.8 months prior to onset.

Amplified regions were TCR beta CDR3 sequences from RNA transcripts. Using the HTBI primer set, a first-round RT-PCR was run on the TCR CDR3. TCRdb reprocessed the multiplex PCR reads via MiXCR and lists one record per CDR3 protein. The sample contains hundreds of thousands of distinct CDR3 sequences, less than 25% of which appear only once. V usage is TRBV6-1 and J usage is TRBJ2-1; TRBD2 is a possible D gene (6 bases). This sequence was found in a man aged 30 to 45 with Graves' ophthalmopathy. The sequenced sample was blood. The CDR3 coding sequence is TGTGCCAGCAGTGAAGATGGGAGGCGATATGAGCAGTTCTTC. Amino acid sequence: CASSEDGRRYEQFF.